The rows below give T cell receptor beta chains drawn from one sample of a study of Graves' ophthalmopathy and Graves' hyperthyroidism. TCRdb itself ran the multiplex PCR reads through MiXCR, one entry per CDR3 protein. The sample lists 600,000 to 650,000 distinct CDR3 sequences, about 20% seen once, with approximately 7% in the top ten. Input material: peripheral blood. These receptors all stem from a woman aged 18 to 35 with stable Graves' hyperthyroidism. Some clones in this sample may be carry-over from other donors' samples. CDR3s include the opening cysteine and the closing phenylalanine or tryptophan. D genes are given only for firm matches. Some rows have no size entry. The others give once, few or many, or a class for an expanded clone.

few | TRBJ2-2 | TRBV10-3 | - | CAISPSGQNTGELFF | TGTGCCATCAGCCCCTCGGGCCAAAACACCGGGGAGCTGTTTTTT
few | TRBJ2-7 | TRBV6-5 | TRBD1 | CASSYLGQGHEQYF | TGTGCCAGCAGTTACTTGGGACAGGGCCACGAGCAGTACTTC
many | TRBJ1-1 | TRBV28 | - | CAIRLRQENTEAFF | TGTGCCATACGGCTTCGACAGGAGAACACTGAAGCTTTCTTT
- | TRBJ2-7 | TRBV2 | - | CASGTHGEQYF | TGTGCCAGCGGAACACATGGCGAGCAGTACTTC
few | TRBJ2-5 | TRBV6-1 | TRBD1 | CASRDRGRGETQYF | TGTGCCAGCAGAGACAGGGGGCGGGGGGAGACCCAGTACTTC
many | TRBJ1-2 | TRBV6-4 | TRBD1 | CASSDGTGGSGYTF | TGTGCCAGCAGTGACGGGACAGGGGGGTCTGGCTACACCTTC
many | TRBJ1-2 | TRBV4-1 | - | CASSQLNLGVNGYTF | TGCGCCAGCAGCCAACTCAATCTAGGGGTTAACGGCTACACCTTC
many | TRBJ1-5 | TRBV12-5 | - | CASGMEGPQHF | TGTGCTAGTGGCATGGAGGGGCCCCAGCATTTT
- | TRBJ2-7 | TRBV5-5 | TRBD1 | CASFRGQGFSEQYF | TGTGCCAGCTTTCGAGGACAGGGGTTTAGCGAGCAGTACTTC
many | TRBJ2-7 | TRBV2 | TRBD1 | CASGNRRDRVSYEQYF | TGTGCCAGCGGTAACCGCCGGGACAGGGTTTCCTACGAGCAGTACTTC
- | TRBJ1-5 | TRBV27 | - | CASRTDRNQPQHF | TGTGCCAGCAGGACAGACAGAAATCAGCCCCAGCATTTT
- | TRBJ2-5 | TRBV3-1 | - | CASSQGRLGRRGVPRGTQYF | TGTGCCAGCAGCCAAGGACGCCTCGGGCGGAGGGGTGTACCAAGAGGGACCCAGTACTTC